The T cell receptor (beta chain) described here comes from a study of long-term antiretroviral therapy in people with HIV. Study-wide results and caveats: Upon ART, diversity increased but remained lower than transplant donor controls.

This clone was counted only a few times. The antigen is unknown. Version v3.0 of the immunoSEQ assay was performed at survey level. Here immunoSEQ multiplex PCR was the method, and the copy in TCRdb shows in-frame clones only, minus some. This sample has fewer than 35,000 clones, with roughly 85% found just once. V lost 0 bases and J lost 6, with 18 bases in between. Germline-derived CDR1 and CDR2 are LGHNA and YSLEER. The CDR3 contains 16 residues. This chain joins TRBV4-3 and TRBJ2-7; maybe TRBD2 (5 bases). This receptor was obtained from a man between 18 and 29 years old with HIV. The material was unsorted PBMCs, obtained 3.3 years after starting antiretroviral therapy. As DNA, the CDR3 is TGCGCCAGCAGCCAAGATCGGAACCAGGAGGACCGCGAGCAGTACTTC. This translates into CASSQDRNQEDREQYF.